A single T cell receptor beta chain is shown here with its context. V lost 6 bases to trimming and J lost 6 bases, with 12 bases between them. The CDR3 spans 12 residues. This entry comes from a study of blood T cell repertoires in COVID-19. Study-level background: Samples came from the United States, Italy and Spain, spanning acute and convalescent COVID-19. Nucleic acid was either cDNA or gDNA, and it came from T cells, B-cell-depleted T cells, or PBMCs.

Original processing notes: How many nucleated cells were present was estimated from reference gene primer amplification. The data were produced by immunoSEQ multiplex PCR, yet TCRdb's version contains in-frame clones alone and is incomplete. The V and J calls and clone size are taken from that table; D and trimming were inferred from the DNA. The table lists just over 250,000 clones, around nine tenths of them singletons. Followed longitudinally, the Seattle patients had been enrolled during active infection. This receptor was taken from a woman between 65 and 79 years old with COVID-19, enrolled during active disease. The chain employs TRBV12-3 or TRBV12-4 and TRBJ2-7; D call uncertain. Input material: peripheral blood. The CDR3 protein is CASRARLGEQYF. For the CDR3, the DNA is TGTGCCAGCAGGGCCAGGTTAGGCGAGCAGTACTTC.